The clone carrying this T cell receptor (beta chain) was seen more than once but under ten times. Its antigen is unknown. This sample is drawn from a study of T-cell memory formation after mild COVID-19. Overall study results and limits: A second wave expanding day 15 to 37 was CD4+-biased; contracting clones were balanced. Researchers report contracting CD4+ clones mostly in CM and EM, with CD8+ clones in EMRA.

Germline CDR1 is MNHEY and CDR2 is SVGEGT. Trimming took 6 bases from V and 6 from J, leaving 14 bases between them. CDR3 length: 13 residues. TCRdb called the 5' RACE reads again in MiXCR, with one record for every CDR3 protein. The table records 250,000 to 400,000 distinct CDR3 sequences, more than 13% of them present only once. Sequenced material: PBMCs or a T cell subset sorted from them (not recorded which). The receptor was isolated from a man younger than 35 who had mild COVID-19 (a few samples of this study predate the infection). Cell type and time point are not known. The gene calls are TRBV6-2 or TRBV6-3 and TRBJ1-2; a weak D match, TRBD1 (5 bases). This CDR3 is CASRPTGHDGYTF. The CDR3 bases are TGTGCCAGCAGACCCACGGGGCATGATGGCTACACCTTC.